This is a list of T cell receptor beta chains from one sample in a study of blood T cell repertoires in COVID-19. The protocol was immunoSEQ multiplex PCR, while the TCRdb copy is restricted to in-frame clones and leaves out a portion. This table holds 170,000 or so clones, approximately 80% found once. The sample consisted of peripheral blood. These receptors all stem from a woman aged 55 to 70 with acute or convalescent COVID-19. Both conserved end residues are part of each CDR3.

V gene	J gene	CDR3 protein
TRBV4-1	TRBJ2-2	CASSQLGDDTGELFF
TRBV18	TRBJ1-1	CASSPPGGAGEAFF
TRBV19	TRBJ2-7	CASSIRTGTYVWYF
TRBV5-1	TRBJ2-5	CASSLGGWGGQETQYF
TRBV5-1	TRBJ2-7	CASSLAGQGYEQYF
TRBV11-3	TRBJ2-2	CASSPQGGGRGTGELFF
TRBV2	TRBJ1-2	CASSVAVRYGYTF
TRBV12-5	TRBJ2-1	CASGLGSGGAGEQFF
TRBV7-2	TRBJ2-7	CASSLEISGGAYEQYF
TRBV5-6	TRBJ1-4	CASSPDRAFATNEKLFF
TRBV13	TRBJ2-7	CASSLVGGGEQYF
TRBV5-5	TRBJ2-7	CASSRRLAGGPYEQYF
TRBV27	TRBJ1-5	CASSLRRGPSNQPQHF
TRBV7-3	TRBJ1-2	CASSLQANYGYTF
TRBV5-8	TRBJ1-2	CASSLKTGSQGGYTF
TRBV5-1	TRBJ2-1	CASSLAGVTANEQFF
TRBV28	TRBJ1-5	CASRGRDRGVQPQHF
TRBV12-3/TRBV12-4	TRBJ2-5	CASSFSSEETQYF
TRBV11-2	TRBJ2-1	CASSLGGSTRGFF
TRBV28	TRBJ1-5	CASQRAPYNQPQHF
TRBV7-9	TRBJ2-2	CASSLTKNTGELFF
TRBV28	TRBJ2-1	CASSPGGARDYEQFF
TRBV15	TRBJ2-5	CATSRDRSSGRRQETQYF
TRBV5-6	TRBJ1-1	CASSFGQKNTEAFF
TRBV7-2	TRBJ2-2	CASSSRTQWTGELFF
TRBV5-1	TRBJ1-2	CASSLGGDGYTF
TRBV6-8	TRBJ2-5	CASTSRDRGQETQYF
TRBV5-6	TRBJ2-7	CASSSGGQVPYEQYF
TRBV19	TRBJ2-2	CASTPSGSRKRIF
TRBV11-3	TRBJ1-1	CASSLDRGGLNTEAFF
TRBV7-8	TRBJ1-4	CASRGQGHEKLFF
TRBV3-1/TRBV3-2	TRBJ1-2	CASGVGRGSYGYTF
TRBV21-1	TRBJ1-5	CASSKPGQPQHF
TRBV5-6	TRBJ1-1	CASSLYPGDTEAFF
TRBV27	TRBJ2-1	CASSWGVAGAIYNEQFF
TRBV5-5	TRBJ1-3	CASSLDRRTSGNTIYF
TRBV7-2	TRBJ2-5	CASSPLAAVETQYF
TRBV7-9	TRBJ1-2	CASSLDPPGTNYGYTF
TRBV6-5	TRBJ1-1	CASSQTGEGVRTFF
TRBV29-1	TRBJ2-7	CSVGGRESIEQYF
TRBV4-2	TRBJ1-4	CASSPAGQGLEKLFF
TRBV6-1	TRBJ1-2	CASSEQGAQVYGYTF
TRBV5-1	TRBJ2-7	CASSFRASGENYEQYF
TRBV5-4	TRBJ2-5	CASSLAGQGAGETQYF
TRBV6-2/TRBV6-3	TRBJ1-1	CASSRQGGNTEAFF
TRBV11-3	TRBJ2-3	CASSLDRTSLADTQYF
TRBV11-2	TRBJ2-1	CASSLGGAMSSYNEQFF
TRBV5-4	TRBJ2-1	CASIAGTSGGNSYNEQFF
TRBV3-1/TRBV3-2	TRBJ2-7	CASSLGLPSYEQYF
TRBV7-2	TRBJ2-5	CASSPRGWETQYF
TRBV12-3/TRBV12-4	TRBJ1-2	CASSLRNRDGYTF
TRBV7-8	TRBJ2-5	CASIRRVRGVGTGHQETQYF
TRBV5-1	TRBJ1-1	CASSLGRTRGNTEAFF
TRBV5-1	TRBJ1-2	CASSLGRDGYTF
TRBV28	TRBJ1-2	CASSFPTGGAGGYTF
TRBV7-2	TRBJ2-5	CASSIDRGQETQYF
TRBV6-5	TRBJ1-5	CASSQDRVRPQHF
TRBV5-8	TRBJ1-2	CASSYDRAHYGYTF